The present TCR beta chain was sequenced within a study of OX40 agonist ivuxolimab in advanced cancers. The wider study: Among those enrolled, mean age was approximately 60 years (range roughly 20 to 85) and about 82% were male.

Assay used: immunoSEQ multiplex PCR; TCRdb lists only in-frame clones, some missing. The repertoire holds tens of thousands of clones, with about 86% as singletons. Per the germline V gene, CDR1 is PRHDT and CDR2 is FYEKMQ (reference sequence). V lost 4 bases to trimming and J lost 3 bases, with 14 bases between them. This CDR3 has 15 amino acids. This TCR was sampled from an adult with an advanced solid tumor such as melanoma, head and neck, liver or kidney cancer. The chain recombines TRBV13 with TRBJ2-3, with D tentatively TRBD1 (5 bases). This specimen was CD4+ or CD8+ T cells sorted from blood, taken in a trial of the OX40 agonist ivuxolimab. As DNA, the CDR3 is TGTGCCAGCAGCTGGGTGTGGGGCGGAACAGATACGCAGTATTTT. Amino acid sequence: CASSWVWGGTDTQYF.